The 26 T cell receptor beta chains below all came from one sample that was sequenced in a study of early T cells in non-severe SARS-CoV-2 infection. TCRdb ran MiXCR on the 5' RACE reads and lists one entry per CDR3 protein. The table lists approximately 120,000 distinct CDR3 sequences, 15% of them singletons. Sequenced input: whole blood. These receptors all come from an adult who was a healthcare worker with PCR-confirmed SARS-CoV-2 infection or an uninfected control (not recorded which).

The V gene is TRBV5-1, the J gene TRBJ2-5, with 7 bases matching TRBD1. The germline CDR1 and CDR2 sequences are SGHRS and YFSETQ. Trimming cost V 2 bases and J 4 bases; bases outside gene matches: 2. The CDR3 totals 13 residues. In nucleotides, the CDR3 is TGCGCCAGCAGCTTAAAGGGGGCAGAGACCCAGTACTTC. It encodes CASSLKGAETQYF.

This chain links TRBV10-1 with TRBJ1-4; D remains ambiguous. This CDR3 is 17 amino acids long. Germline-derived CDR1 and CDR2 are WNHNN and SYGVQD (reference sequence). Trimming took off 10 bases at V and 7 bases at J, with 28 bases between the two ends. The CDR3 protein is CAIPTVRATRLLEKLFF. The CDR3 region has the DNA TGCGCCATCCCGACGGTCCGAGCCACACGGTTACTTGAAAAACTGTTTTTT.

This clonotype was observed a few times. The chain uses TRBV6-1 and TRBJ1-5, with D unresolved. Trimming removed 7 bases from V and 3 bases from J, with 10 bases in between. Per germline, CDR1 MNHNS and CDR2 SASEGT. The CDR3 totals 13 residues. This CDR3 is CASKEYTNQPQHF. The CDR3 DNA reads as TGTGCCAGCAAGGAGTACACCAATCAGCCCCAGCATTTT.

This clonotype was counted at least ten times. This rearrangement joins TRBV7-2 to TRBJ2-1, with 9 bases lining up with TRBD2. Germline V gives CDR1 SGHTA, CDR2 FQGNSA. V lost 5 bases to trimming and J lost 3 bases; unmatched junction nucleotides: 8. The CDR3 loop spans 16 amino acids. The CDR3: CASSPRAGGSYNEQFF. In DNA, the CDR3 is TGTGCCAGCAGCCCAAGGGCGGGGGGGAGCTACAATGAGCAGTTCTTC.

This clonotype appeared many times. The J gene is TRBJ2-1, the V gene TRBV5-1; 10 bases line up with TRBD2. Germline V lookup: CDR1 SGHRS, CDR2 YFSETQ. The CDR3 covers 17 residues. V trimming: 4 bases; J trimming: 8 bases; junction bases outside the gene matches: 15. The CDR3 loop is CASSRSASGGAVDEQFF. The CDR3 DNA sequence: TGCGCCAGCAGCCGGAGTGCAAGCGGGGGGGCGGTCGATGAGCAGTTCTTC.

The chain carries TRBV27 and TRBJ2-5, with 12 bases matching TRBD2. Per the germline V gene, CDR1 is MNHEY and CDR2 is SMNVEV (reference sequence). The CDR3 is 16 amino acids. Losses at the gene ends were 6 bases for V and 0 bases for J; bases not matched to a gene: 5. As DNA, the CDR3 is TGTGCCAGCAGGTCGACTAGCGGGGGTTACCAAGAGACCCAGTACTTC. Its protein product is CASRSTSGGYQETQYF.

This clonotype was seen only a few times. The V gene is TRBV12-3 or TRBV12-4, the J gene TRBJ1-1, with D possibly matching TRBD1 (6 bases). V gave up 1 base and J gave up 5 bases, with 17 bases separating them. The CDR3 runs 16 residues. The CDR3 DNA sequence: TGTGCCAGCAGTTTAGGGGATCTAATAGGGGGAACTGAAGCTTTCTTT. As protein: CASSLGDLIGGTEAFF.

CDR3 in DNA: TGCGCCAGCAGTGAGAGGGACAGAACTAACTATGGCTACACCTTC. Its translation is CASSERDRTNYGYTF. V gene TRBV10-1 combines with J gene TRBJ1-2; 7 bases are shared with TRBD1. The length of the CDR3 is 15 residues. Trimming took 2 bases from V and 0 from J; bases not matched to a gene: 3. CDR1 WNHNN and CDR2 SYGVQD come from the germline V gene (reference sequence).

There are many counts of this clonotype. In DNA form, the CDR3 reads TGTGCCTGGAATGGCCCACTCGGGAGGTATCGCTCTGGGGCCAACGTCCTGACTTTC. Its protein product is CAWNGPLGRYRSGANVLTF. The gene calls are TRBV30 and TRBJ2-6; 7 bases are shared with TRBD2. This CDR3 region has 19 residues. In germline, CDR1 is GTSNPN, CDR2 SVGIG (reference sequence). V lost 4 bases and J lost 0; bases outside the gene matches: 15.

This clonotype showed up many times. The chain couples TRBV6-5 to TRBJ1-2; D gene ambiguous. CDR1 is MNHEY and CDR2 is SVGAGI in the germline V gene. The germline V and J ends were trimmed by 0 bases and 7 bases, with 15 bases remaining between them. This CDR3 contains 15 residues. This CDR3 reads CASSYSGPAAAGYTF. The CDR3 DNA follows: TGTGCCAGCAGTTACTCCGGGCCGGCGGCGGCTGGCTACACCTTC.

This clonotype was seen just once. The chain links TRBV10-3 to TRBJ1-1; 9 positions match TRBD1. Germline CDR1 ENHRY, CDR2 SYGVKD. V was pared by 10 bases and J by 1 base, with 7 bases of the junction left unmatched. The length of the CDR3 is 14 residues. CDR3 in DNA: TGTGCCACGTTACAGGGGGCAGGGAACACTGAAGCTTTCTTT. This encodes CATLQGAGNTEAFF.

The table lists this clonotype with a few counts. The chain joins TRBV5-1 to TRBJ1-1; 10 nucleotides line up with TRBD1. Germline CDR1 reads SGHRS; CDR2 reads YFSETQ. This CDR3 contains 15 residues. With 4 bases clipped from V and 5 bases from J, the junction kept 8 bases outside the gene matches. CDR3 coding DNA: TGCGCCAGCAGCCCGGCCGGGACAGGGGTGACTGAAGCTTTCTTT. Translated, it gives CASSPAGTGVTEAFF.

This clonotype was recorded a few times. The chain joins TRBV7-9 to TRBJ2-7; TRBD2 aligns across 7 bases. V lost 5 bases and J lost 7; bases outside the gene matches: 11. This CDR3 comprises 14 residues. Germline V gives CDR1 SEHNR, CDR2 FQNEAQ (reference sequence). The CDR3 coding sequence is TGTGCCAGCAGCCGTCCTAACGGGGAGGGGGAGCAGTACTTC. This gives the protein CASSRPNGEGEQYF. The full variable domain, with the rest looked up from reference TRBV7-9 and TRBJ2-7, is DTGVSQNPRHKITKRGQNVTFRCDPISEHNRLYWYRQTLGQGPEFLTYFQNEAQLEKSRLLSDRFSAERPKGSFSTLEIQRTEQGDSAMYLCASSRPNGEGEQYFGPGTRLTVT.

The chain combines TRBV20-1 with TRBJ2-5; weak D call: TRBD1 (5 bases). CDR3 length: 13 residues. V was clipped by 5 bases and J by 3 bases, with 13 bases between them. In germline, CDR1 is DFQATT, CDR2 SNEGSKA (reference sequence). This CDR3 reads CSAVRTTKETQYF. CDR3 nucleotides: TGCAGTGCTGTTAGGACAACTAAAGAGACCCAGTACTTC.

V gene TRBV9 combines with J gene TRBJ1-2; D gene unclear. The germline gives CDR1 SGDLS, CDR2 YYNGEE. The CDR3 runs 14 residues. The V and J ends lost 0 bases and 8 bases respectively, with 14 bases between them. The CDR3 nucleotides are TGTGCCAGCAGCGTAGGAGGGTCGGATGGGGGCTACACCTTC. Translated: CASSVGGSDGGYTF.

This chain connects TRBV12-3 or TRBV12-4 to TRBJ2-7, with D hard to call. The CDR3 runs to 14 residues. Trimming cost V 2 bases and J 0 bases, with 8 bases left between them. CDR3 sequence reads: CASSLLESSYEQYF. CDR3 in DNA: TGTGCCAGCAGTTTACTAGAGAGCTCCTACGAGCAGTACTTC.

This clonotype was recorded a few times. The chain recombines TRBV30 with TRBJ2-1, with 8 bases aligning to TRBD2. V shed 3 bases and J 4 bases; nucleotides not matched to a gene: 5. This CDR3 comprises 14 residues. Germline V lookup: CDR1 GTSNPN, CDR2 SVGIG (reference sequence). CDR3 coding DNA: TGTGCCTGGAGAGTAGCGGGGACTTACAATGAGCAGTTCTTC. It translates to CAWRVAGTYNEQFF.

Only a few counts were recorded for this clonotype. V and J are TRBV7-9 and TRBJ1-1; D unresolved. Trimming cost V 3 bases and J 0 bases, with 11 bases left between them. Per germline, CDR1 SEHNR and CDR2 FQNEAQ (reference sequence). The CDR3 loop spans 15 amino acids. The CDR3 nucleotides read TGTGCCAGCAGCTTTTTGGAGTGGGTGAACACTGAAGCTTTCTTT. The encoded protein is CASSFLEWVNTEAFF.

This clonotype appeared many times. The rearrangement links TRBV12-3 or TRBV12-4 to TRBJ1-4; D gene uncertain. This CDR3 is built from 13 residues. V was shortened by 4 bases and J by 7 bases, with 10 bases between the two germline ends. CDR3 DNA: TGTGCCAGCAGTTGGGCGGCCGGTGAAAAACTGTTTTTT. It encodes CASSWAAGEKLFF.

The rearrangement uses TRBV10-3 and TRBJ2-6; D unclear. The germline CDR1 and CDR2 sequences are ENHRY and SYGVKD. This CDR3 region has 13 residues. V lost 8 bases, J lost 0 bases, and 5 bases lay in between. The chain's CDR3 is CAIGDSGANVLTF. The CDR3 nucleotides are TGTGCCATCGGGGACTCTGGGGCCAACGTCCTGACTTTC.

This clonotype has a handful of counts. The chain carries TRBV10-3 and TRBJ2-5; 12 positions agree with TRBD1. Germline V gene sequence: CDR1 ENHRY, CDR2 SYGVKD. The CDR3 consists of 15 residues. Losses at the gene ends were 7 bases for V and 3 bases for J; bases not matched to a gene: 6. The CDR3 region is CAITAGQGAEETQYF. The CDR3 nucleotides are TGTGCCATCACTGCGGGACAGGGGGCCGAAGAGACCCAGTACTTC.

Many counts were recorded for this clonotype. The rearrangement links TRBV5-1 to TRBJ2-1; D remains unclear. CDR3 length: 14 amino acids. Trimming pared 0 bases from V and 7 bases from J, leaving 11 bases between. CDR1 is SGHRS and CDR2 is YFSETQ in the germline V gene. CDR3 sequence reads: CASSLEVSKNEQFF. CDR3 nucleotides: TGCGCCAGCAGCTTGGAGGTTAGCAAGAATGAGCAGTTCTTC.

The table lists this clonotype with a few counts. The chain couples TRBV5-8 to TRBJ1-6, with D unresolved. The CDR3 sequence is 11 residues long. The V and J ends lost 1 base and 11 bases respectively, with 4 bases between them. Germline V gene lookup returns CDR1 SGHTS and CDR2 YDEGEE. CDR3 region: CASSLSAPLHF. The CDR3 DNA reads TGTGCCAGCAGCTTGTCGGCACCCCTCCACTTT.

The chain couples TRBV7-9 to TRBJ2-1, with 9 bases matching TRBD2. The CDR3 contains 15 residues. Trimming at V came to 6 bases and at J to 4 bases, leaving 7 bases not matched to a gene. Germline V gene sequence: CDR1 SEHNR, CDR2 FQNEAQ (reference sequence). This chain's CDR3 is CASRQSGGRYNEQFF. CDR3 coding DNA: TGTGCCAGCAGACAGAGCGGGGGGCGATACAATGAGCAGTTCTTC.

The chain links TRBV19 to TRBJ1-5; TRBD1 is a possible D gene (6 bases). Looked up from germline, CDR1 is LNHDA and CDR2 is SQIVND (reference sequence). Trimming pared 4 bases from V and 6 bases from J, leaving 13 bases between. This CDR3 region has 14 residues. CDR3 residues: CASSTDSGSQPQHF. CDR3 coding DNA: TGTGCCAGTAGTACGGACAGCGGGAGTCAGCCCCAGCATTTT.

The chain links TRBV6-1 to TRBJ1-1, with 7 positions matching TRBD1. CDR3 size: 15 residues. V was pared by 4 bases and J by 0 bases, with 5 bases of the junction left unmatched. Germline assignment: CDR1 MNHNS and CDR2 SASEGT. The CDR3 coding sequence is TGTGCCAGCAGTGTAACCACAGGGGTGAACACTGAAGCTTTCTTT. Its protein product is CASSVTTGVNTEAFF.